This TCR beta chain was obtained from a study of blood T cell repertoires in COVID-19. Turning to the study itself: Specimens from acute and convalescent COVID-19 originated in the United States, Italy and Spain. Sources were T cells, B-cell-depleted T cells, or PBMCs; the material itself was cDNA or gDNA.

Produced via immunoSEQ multiplex PCR; TCRdb's table is partial and in-frame only. The sample shows about 400,000 clones, 75% to 90% of them seen only once. This clone was detected only once. Germline values: CDR1 SGHNT, CDR2 YYREEE (reference sequence). The CDR3 has 16 residues. V gave up 0 bases and J gave up 6 bases; unmatched junction bases: 7. One Seattle source followed patients from active infection through their disease course. The J gene is TRBJ2-1, the V gene TRBV5-4, with 9 bases matching TRBD2. The material sequenced was peripheral blood. This receptor was obtained from a woman in her sixties or seventies with COVID-19, enrolled during active disease. This CDR3 is CASSLVLSGGPNEQFF. Written as DNA, the CDR3 is TGTGCCAGCAGCTTGGTGCTCAGCGGGGGGCCCAATGAGCAGTTCTTC.